The clone carrying this TCR beta chain has more than one count but fewer than ten. Antigen: not known. The read comes to an end 3 residues before the CDR3 does, leaving the germline J gene to fill in the end. This record belongs to a study of T cell clonality in common variable immunodeficiency. Libraries were prepared by immunoSEQ multiplex PCR; TCRdb keeps only in-frame clonotypes and omits some of them. The sample yields around 81,000 clones, without any singletons. Most patients and controls had Caucasian heritage. Study-level results: Reportedly, TCR beta sequences from common variable immunodeficiency showed fewer deletions and N-nucleotide insertions. Patient heterogeneity in the CVID cohort limited correlations between repertoire features and clinical complications.

Germline CDR1 reads SGHTA; CDR2 reads FQGNSA. The CDR3 covers 16 residues. V dropped 0 bases and J dropped 1 base, with 12 bases sitting between them. The receptor was derived from a person between 18 and 69 years old in good health. V and J are TRBV7-2 and TRBJ2-5, with D tentatively TRBD1 (7 bases). The source material was peripheral blood mononuclear cells. The CDR3 loop is CASSLAAGGRQETQYF. The DNA read from the CDR3 is TGTGCCAGCAGCTTAGCGGCAGGGGGGCGCCAAGAGACC.